This is a list of T cell receptor beta chains from one sample in a study of human T cells and chemical hapten exposure. In TCRdb, the RACE reads were re-called with MiXCR into one record per CDR3 protein. Of 180,000 or so distinct CDR3 sequences listed, about 14% are singletons. Sequences were derived from whole blood, sampled in connection with sensitization to the hapten diphenylcyclopropenone (DPC). The receptors stem from a young woman with alopecia areata. Some clones in this sample may be carry-over from other donors' samples. CDR3s include the opening cysteine and the closing phenylalanine or tryptophan. Fields, in order: V gene, clone size, D gene, J gene, CDR3 DNA, CDR3 protein. A D gene is named only where the DNA matches it firmly. Clone size is not always given. Where it is, it says once, few, many or a class for expanded clones.

TRBV7-2	many	NA	TRBJ2-6	TGTGCCAGCGAACACTTCTCTGGGGCCAACGTCCTGACTTTC	CASEHFSGANVLTF
TRBV3-1	NA	TRBD1	TRBJ2-7	TGTGCCAGCAGCGACTACCGACAGGGTTACGACGAGCAGTACTTC	CASSDYRQGYDEQYF
TRBV5-5	few	TRBD2	TRBJ2-3	TGTGCCGGAAGAAGCGGGAGGCTAAGCACAGATACGCAGTATTTT	CAGRSGRLSTDTQYF
TRBV15	few	TRBD2	TRBJ2-1	TGTGCCACCAGCAGACCGAGCGGGGCTACCGGTGAGCAGTTCTTC	CATSRPSGATGEQFF
TRBV11-2	few	NA	TRBJ2-3	TGTGCCAGCAGCCCCGGACAGCGACAACTAACAGATACGCAGTATTTT	CASSPGQRQLTDTQYF
TRBV29-1	NA	TRBD1	TRBJ2-7	TGCAGCGTTGTGACAGGGAGCTCCTACGAGCAGTACTTC	CSVVTGSSYEQYF
TRBV12-3/TRBV12-4	NA	NA	TRBJ2-1	TGTGCCAGCACCCGGGACTTCAATGAGCAGTTCTTC	CASTRDFNEQFF
TRBV5-6	many	NA	TRBJ2-5	TGTGCCAGCAGCTTAGCAGGAGGGTACCAAGAGACCCAGTACTTC	CASSLAGGYQETQYF
TRBV4-1	NA	NA	TRBJ2-1	TGCGCCAGCAGCCAAGTGCGCGGGGAGATCTACAATGAGCAGTTCTTC	CASSQVRGEIYNEQFF
TRBV5-6	many	NA	TRBJ1-2	TGTGCCAGCAGCCCATGGACGTTACAGGGCGGCTACACCTTC	CASSPWTLQGGYTF
TRBV10-2	once	TRBD2	TRBJ2-1	TGCGCCAGCAGTGTCAGCGGGAGGGGGGTGTACAATGAGCAGTTCTTC	CASSVSGRGVYNEQFF
TRBV28	NA	NA	TRBJ2-3	TGTGCCAGCACCCAATACACAGATACGCAGTATTTT	CASTQYTDTQYF
TRBV7-8	NA	NA	TRBJ2-5	TGTGCCAGCAGCTTAGGTTGGGAAGAGACCCAGTACTTC	CASSLGWEETQYF
TRBV29-1	many	NA	TRBJ1-2	TGCAGCGTTGGAACGGACGGAAATCCTAACTATGGCTACACCTTC	CSVGTDGNPNYGYTF
TRBV7-9	few	NA	TRBJ1-2	TGTGCCAGCAGCCCCTCTGGTAGGGGCGGCTATGGCTACACCTTC	CASSPSGRGGYGYTF
TRBV19	NA	NA	TRBJ2-3	TGTGCCAGTAGTGACCCAAGTACGCAGTATTTT	CASSDPSTQYF
TRBV7-3	NA	NA	TRBJ2-6	TGTGCCAGCTCCCGCGCCGGATCCGGGGCCAACGTCCTGACTTTC	CASSRAGSGANVLTF
TRBV7-9	NA	NA	TRBJ2-4	TGTGCCAGCAGCTTAATGGAAAACATTCAGTACTTC	CASSLMENIQYF
TRBV7-2	NA	NA	TRBJ2-1	TGTGCCAGCAGCCTCTATTACAATGAGCAGTTCTTC	CASSLYYNEQFF
TRBV9	few	TRBD2	TRBJ2-1	TGTGCCAGCAGCGTGCGGGGGGGCCTTTTGGAGCAGTTCTTC	CASSVRGGLLEQFF
TRBV19	few	TRBD2	TRBJ2-7	TGTGCCAGTAGTATTGGGCTAGCGGGAGCAGGCGAGCAGTACTTC	CASSIGLAGAGEQYF
TRBV7-2	few	TRBD2	TRBJ2-3	TGTGCCAGCAGCGTAATAATGGGGACTAGCAGAGATACGCAGTATTTT	CASSVIMGTSRDTQYF
TRBV12-3/TRBV12-4	NA	TRBD1	TRBJ1-3	TGTGCCAGCAGCGGACAGGTTGTTGGAAACACCATATATTTT	CASSGQVVGNTIYF
TRBV7-9	NA	TRBD2	TRBJ2-3	TGTGCCAGCAGCCCACTAGGTGGGTCAGCGGGGGGTCCCGGGGATACGCAGTATTTT	CASSPLGGSAGGPGDTQYF
TRBV19	many	NA	TRBJ1-5	TGTGCCAGTCGTGACGGCCTGCAGCCCCAGCATTTT	CASRDGLQPQHF
TRBV6-2/TRBV6-3	many	TRBD1	TRBJ2-7	TGTGCCAGCAGGCCTTCCGGGACAGGTCTTCCCGAGCAGTACTTC	CASRPSGTGLPEQYF
TRBV6-5	few	TRBD1	TRBJ1-3	TGTGCCAGCAGGGCCGACAGGGTCGGAAACACCATATATTTT	CASRADRVGNTIYF
TRBV18	few	NA	TRBJ2-3	TGTGCCAGCTCACCGGCAATCACAGATACGCAGTATTTT	CASSPAITDTQYF
TRBV28	many	TRBD2	TRBJ2-3	TGTGCCAGCAGTTTCGGGACTAGCGACACAGATACGCAGTATTTT	CASSFGTSDTDTQYF
TRBV12-3/TRBV12-4	NA	NA	TRBJ2-1	TGTGCCAGCAGTTTCGGTCACGGATCGGGGCGCCTCCGGGGGCAGTTCTTC	CASSFGHGSGRLRGQFF
TRBV6-6	NA	NA	TRBJ2-3	TGTGCCAGCACCGAGAGTTCAACCGGCACAGATACGCAGTATTTT	CASTESSTGTDTQYF
TRBV18	NA	TRBD1	TRBJ2-1	TGTGCCAGCTCGCCTCGGGACAGGGGGCGATTTTACAATGAGCAGTTCTTC	CASSPRDRGRFYNEQFF
TRBV12-3/TRBV12-4	many	NA	TRBJ2-1	TGTGCCAGCAGTTTAGCCAGGGTATATGAGCAGTTCTTC	CASSLARVYEQFF
TRBV20-1	few	NA	TRBJ1-5	TGCAGTGCCCACTCAGGGGCTGGCAATCAGCCCCAGCATTTT	CSAHSGAGNQPQHF
TRBV12-3/TRBV12-4	NA	NA	TRBJ2-5	TGTGCCAGCAGTTTACGCTCGGGGCCTCAAGAGACCCAGTACTTC	CASSLRSGPQETQYF
TRBV12-3/TRBV12-4	few	NA	TRBJ1-5	TGTGCCAGCAGTTTGATGGGGGGCTACCAGCCCCAGCATTTT	CASSLMGGYQPQHF
TRBV2	NA	NA	TRBJ2-2	TGTGCCAGCAGCATACAGGGAAACACCGGGGAGCTGTTTTTT	CASSIQGNTGELFF
TRBV9	once	TRBD1	TRBJ1-2	TGTGCCAGCAGCCCGAGTACGGGACAGAGCTACTATGGCTACACCTTC	CASSPSTGQSYYGYTF
TRBV12-3/TRBV12-4	NA	NA	TRBJ1-5	TGTGCCAGCAGTCTACGACAGGCAGCACAGCCCCAGCATTTT	CASSLRQAAQPQHF
TRBV20-1	NA	TRBD2	TRBJ2-3	TGCAGTGCTTGGACTAGCGGGAAGGCAGATACGCAGTATTTT	CSAWTSGKADTQYF
TRBV5-1	NA	NA	TRBJ2-1	TGCGCCAGCAGCTTGGGGATCAAGAGCAGCTCCTACAATGAGCAGTTCTTC	CASSLGIKSSSYNEQFF
TRBV30	many	TRBD2	TRBJ2-1	TGTGCCTGGAGTTTCCCGGGACTAGCGGCAGTCTACAATGAGCAGTTCTTC	CAWSFPGLAAVYNEQFF
TRBV5-1	NA	TRBD2	TRBJ2-5	TGCGCCAGCAGCTTCCTAGCGGGAGACCAAGAGACCCAGTACTTC	CASSFLAGDQETQYF
TRBV5-3	few	NA	TRBJ1-1	TGTGCCAGAAGCTTGGTTTCGCGGCCCTCGGAGGGGTTT	CARSLVSRPSEGF
TRBV2	few	NA	TRBJ1-6	TGTGCCAGCAAGGAACAGGGAAATTCACCCCTCCACTTT	CASKEQGNSPLHF
TRBV7-6	NA	NA	TRBJ2-6	TGTGCCAGCAGCCCAGTAGCCGGGGCCAACGTCCTGACTTTC	CASSPVAGANVLTF
TRBV27	few	TRBD2	TRBJ2-7	TGTGCCAGCAGCTTCCAGCTCAGCGGGAGTCCCCACGAGCAGTACTTC	CASSFQLSGSPHEQYF
TRBV28	few	TRBD1	TRBJ2-7	TGTGCCAGCAGTTCCCTTACAGGGGCCCGCTACGAGCAGTACTTC	CASSSLTGARYEQYF
TRBV29-1	NA	TRBD1	TRBJ1-5	TGCAGCGTTGCATGGGACAGGGGGAATCAGCCCCAGCATTTT	CSVAWDRGNQPQHF
TRBV3-2	many	NA	TRBJ2-7	TGTGCCAGCAGCCAAGTCGCTAGCGCCTACGAGCAGTACTTC	CASSQVASAYEQYF
TRBV24-1	NA	NA	TRBJ2-2	TGTGCCACCAAGTCAGGGACCGGGGAGCTGTTTTTT	CATKSGTGELFF
TRBV29-1	NA	NA	TRBJ2-7	TGCAGCGGTGGGGACGGCTACGAGCAGTACTTC	CSGGDGYEQYF
TRBV6-2/TRBV6-3	few	NA	TRBJ2-7	TGTGCCACCTCGTTCACGGGTTTTGGATACGAGCAGTACTTC	CATSFTGFGYEQYF